This entry lists 8 T cell receptor beta chains sequenced from one sample in a study of T cell responses to AZD1222 COVID-19 vaccine. Data came from immunoSEQ multiplex PCR; TCRdb stores just in-frame clones and leaves some out. The sample has about 140,000 clones, 85% to 95% seen once; the top ten hold over 0.9%. The sequencing here drew on peripheral blood, taken on day 0 of MenACWY control vaccination. These receptors were collected from an adult in good health.

The chain carries TRBV7-9 and TRBJ1-1, with unresolved D. In germline, CDR1 is SEHNR, CDR2 FQNEAQ (reference sequence). Trimming took off 2 bases at V and 2 bases at J, with 6 bases between the two ends. There are 13 residues in the CDR3. CDR3 protein: CASSLSSNTEAFF. Here the CDR3 DNA reads TGTGCCAGCAGCTTAAGCTCCAACACTGAAGCTTTCTTT.

This chain joins TRBV6-5 and TRBJ1-4; maybe TRBD1 (6 bases). CDR3 length: 13 residues. Germline V gives CDR1 MNHEY, CDR2 SVGAGI. Deletions cut 7 bases from V and 5 bases from J, with 11 bases between. As DNA, the CDR3 is TGTGCCAGCAAGACAGGTCAAAATGAAAAACTGTTTTTT. This codes for CASKTGQNEKLFF.

This chain connects TRBV7-3 to TRBJ2-1; 7 nucleotides line up with TRBD2. With 5 bases clipped from V and 6 bases from J, the junction kept 7 bases outside the gene matches. This CDR3 contains 14 residues. The V gene's germline CDR1 is SGHTA and CDR2 FQGTGA. The CDR3: CASSPPGGGNEQFF. CDR3 sequence (DNA): TGTGCCAGCAGCCCGCCGGGGGGTGGCAATGAGCAGTTCTTC.

The chain combines TRBV9 with TRBJ1-5, with D possibly TRBD1 on 5 matching bases. Trimming removed 0 bases from V and 5 bases from J, with 6 bases in between. CDR3 length: 13 amino acids. Germline V gives CDR1 SGDLS, CDR2 YYNGEE. The CDR3 sequence: CASSVEGDQPQHF. In nucleotides, the CDR3 is TGTGCCAGCAGCGTAGAAGGGGATCAGCCCCAGCATTTT.

J is TRBJ1-1 and V is TRBV2; D gene ambiguous. The CDR3 extends over 14 amino acids. Per the germline V gene, CDR1 is SNHLY and CDR2 is FYNNEI. V lost 6 bases to trimming and J lost 1 base, with 12 bases between them. CDR3 sequence reads: CASSPLQRNTEAFF. DNA of the CDR3: TGTGCCAGCAGCCCTCTACAGAGGAACACTGAAGCTTTCTTT.

The chain recombines TRBV3-1 (or the pseudogene TRBV3-2) with TRBJ2-3; D is perhaps TRBD1 or TRBD2 (5 bases each). This CDR3 is 17 amino acids long. Trimming removed 5 bases from V and 4 bases from J, with 22 bases in between. The V gene's germline CDR1 is LGHDT and CDR2 YNNKEL (reference sequence). The CDR3 region is CASSGSRDPRWPDTQYF. The DNA for the CDR3 is TGTGCCAGCAGCGGCTCCCGGGACCCTCGATGGCCAGATACGCAGTATTTT.

This chain joins TRBV7-2 and TRBJ1-4; D is perhaps TRBD1 (5 bases). Looked up from germline, CDR1 is SGHTA and CDR2 is FQGNSA. The CDR3 runs 14 residues. V was trimmed by 3 bases and J by 0 bases, leaving 5 bases between them. CDR3 bases: TGTGCCAGCAGCTTGGGGCCAACTAATGAAAAACTGTTTTTT. It codes for CASSLGPTNEKLFF.

This chain joins TRBV19 and TRBJ1-3; D not certain. The CDR3 consists of 14 residues. Germline lookup yields CDR1 LNHDA and CDR2 SQIVND (reference sequence). V lost 6 bases and J lost 0, with 9 bases in between. The CDR3 nucleotides are TGTGCCAGTAGGATATTGAGCTCTGGAAACACCATATATTTT. Amino acid sequence: CASRILSSGNTIYF. The variable domain in full, completed from reference TRBV19 and TRBJ1-3, reads DGGITQSPKYLFRKEGQNVTLSCEQNLNHDAMYWYRQDPGQGLRLIYYSQIVNDFQKGDIAEGYSVSREKKESFPLTVTSAQKNPTAFYLCASRILSSGNTIYFGEGSWLTVV.